The 13 T cell receptor beta chains below come from one sample, sequenced in a study of T cell responses to AZD1222 COVID-19 vaccine. The repertoire was sequenced with immunoSEQ multiplex PCR; TCRdb's copy has only in-frame clones and lacks some. The sample lists 150,000 to 200,000 clones; just over 90% were seen once. The sample in question was peripheral blood, obtained on day 0 of AZD1222 vaccination. The receptors originated from an adult in good health.

The genes are TRBV6-5 and TRBJ1-2; the match to TRBD1 covers 12 bases. This CDR3 has 14 amino acids. Germline loops: CDR1 MNHEY, CDR2 SVGAGI. Germline trimming cut 6 bases from V and 6 bases from J; bases unmatched to any gene: 5. The CDR3: CASRGTGGSDGYTF. The CDR3 coding sequence is TGTGCCAGCAGGGGGACAGGGGGCTCTGATGGCTACACCTTC.

The chain has TRBV4-2 and TRBJ1-2; D uncertain. Germline-derived CDR1 and CDR2 are LGHNA and YNFKEQ. Trimming stripped 1 base from V and 0 bases from J, with 6 bases between. The CDR3 is 14 amino acids. The CDR3 sequence is CASSQAGANYGYTF. The CDR3 DNA follows: TGTGCCAGCAGCCAAGCTGGGGCTAACTATGGCTACACCTTC.

V and J are TRBV7-9 and TRBJ2-5; D unresolved. Between the trimmed V and J ends, which lost 5 bases and 9 bases, there was a span of 7 bases. CDR3 length: 10 amino acids. The germline V gene encodes CDR1 SEHNR and CDR2 FQNEAQ (reference sequence). CDR3 sequence: CASSQSPQYF. The CDR3 region has the DNA TGTGCCAGCAGCCAGTCCCCCCAGTACTTC.

This sequence joins TRBV10-1 and TRBJ1-5; D remains unclear. Germline V CDR1 and CDR2: WNHNN, SYGVQD (reference sequence). V lost 8 bases and J 7 bases, leaving 12 bases between the germline ends. The CDR3 sequence is 12 residues long. CDR3 amino acids: CASAIPGQPQHF. The CDR3, as DNA: TGCGCCAGCGCCATCCCGGGGCAGCCCCAGCATTTT.

The chain employs TRBV20-1 and TRBJ2-7; no definite D call. CDR3 length equals 11 residues. Germline CDR1 is DFQATT and CDR2 is SNEGSKA (reference sequence). V lost 3 bases and J lost 5, with 8 bases in between. The CDR3 nucleotides are TGCAGTGCTAGTGAACTAAACGAGCAGTACTTC. It translates to CSASELNEQYF.

The chain couples TRBV5-1 to TRBJ1-2; D is unresolved. Germline-derived CDR1 and CDR2 are SGHRS and YFSETQ. CDR3 length: 15 residues. Trimming shortened V by 0 bases and J by 0 bases, and 9 bases separated the two germline ends. CDR3: CASSLGSGANYGYTF. In DNA, the CDR3 is TGCGCCAGCAGCTTGGGATCCGGAGCTAACTATGGCTACACCTTC.

This clone occurred a few times. The chain uses TRBV25-1 and TRBJ1-3; no reliable D call. The CDR3 sequence is 13 residues long. Germline V gene lookup returns CDR1 MGHDK and CDR2 SYGVNS. V shed 4 bases and J shed 0 bases, with 4 bases lying between them. CDR3 nucleotides: TGTGCCAGCAGTGTTGACTCTGGAAACACCATATATTTT. Translation gives CASSVDSGNTIYF.

This chain joins TRBV6-6 and TRBJ2-7; TRBD1 might be the D (6 bases). V was shortened by 6 bases and J by 3 bases, with 18 bases between the two germline ends. Germline values: CDR1 MNHNY, CDR2 SVGAGI (reference sequence). The CDR3 sequence is 15 residues long. In DNA, the CDR3 is TGTGCCAGCAGGCCCCGGGACATTAGTTACTACGAGCAGTACTTC. Amino acid sequence: CASRPRDISYYEQYF.

The chain carries TRBV7-9 and TRBJ1-3; maybe TRBD1 (6 bases). CDR1 SEHNR and CDR2 FQNEAQ come from the germline V gene (reference sequence). Trimming took 6 bases from V and 0 from J, leaving 18 bases between them. CDR3 length equals 17 residues. The CDR3 reads CASSGTGLRLSGNTIYF. The CDR3, as DNA: TGTGCCAGCAGTGGTACAGGGTTACGGCTCTCTGGAAACACCATATATTTT. The entire variable domain, with the rest obtained from reference TRBV7-9 and TRBJ1-3, is as follows: DTGVSQNPRHKITKRGQNVTFRCDPISEHNRLYWYRQTLGQGPEFLTYFQNEAQLEKSRLLSDRFSAERPKGSFSTLEIQRTEQGDSAMYLCASSGTGLRLSGNTIYFGEGSWLTVV.

The chain recombines TRBV19 with TRBJ2-1; D unclear. V was pared by 5 bases and J by 6 bases, with 5 bases between. The germline gives CDR1 LNHDA, CDR2 SQIVND (reference sequence). This CDR3 has 11 residues. The DNA of the CDR3 is TGTGCCAGTAGTGTAGGCAATGAGCAGTTCTTC. Translation gives CASSVGNEQFF.

V and J are TRBV2 and TRBJ2-1; no definite D call. CDR1 and CDR2 (germline): SNHLY, FYNNEI. The CDR3 is 16 residues long. V was trimmed by 3 bases and J by 0 bases, leaving 12 bases between them. CDR3 sequence: CASSDRTLSSYNEQFF. In DNA form, the CDR3 reads TGTGCCAGCAGTGACCGTACCCTAAGCTCCTACAATGAGCAGTTCTTC.

The chain employs TRBV6-6 and TRBJ2-3, with a tentative D call TRBD1 (6 bases). CDR3 size: 16 residues. V lost 6 bases, J lost 1 base, and 17 bases lay in between. Germline CDR1 and CDR2: MNHNY and SVGAGI (reference sequence). The CDR3 DNA is TGTGCCAGCAGACCCCTTTTGTCAGGGGGCACAGATACGCAGTATTTT. Translating gives CASRPLLSGGTDTQYF.

This clone showed up just once. This chain links TRBV5-1 with TRBJ1-2; D is unresolved. The length of the CDR3 is 17 residues. The V and J ends lost 0 bases and 5 bases respectively, with 20 bases between them. The V gene's germline CDR1 is SGHRS and CDR2 YFSETQ. The chain's CDR3 is CASSLASTRTPGYGYTF. The CDR3 nucleotides read TGCGCCAGCAGCTTGGCCTCAACAAGGACCCCTGGATATGGCTACACCTTC.